This TCR beta chain was sequenced in a study of T cells in Graves' hyperthyroidism and ophthalmopathy. Trimming shortened V by 0 bases and J by 3 bases, and 12 bases separated the two germline ends. The CDR3 has 15 amino acids. Looked up from germline, CDR1 is ENHRY and CDR2 is SYGVKD. From RNA transcripts, TCR beta CDR3 regions were amplified. RT-PCR in the first round (using the HTBI primer set) targeted the TCR CDR3. TCRdb fed the multiplex PCR reads into MiXCR, producing one record per CDR3 protein. Of some 600,000 distinct CDR3 sequences in the sample, approximately 15% were seen once. What was sequenced was blood. The chain has TRBV10-3 and TRBJ2-7; TRBD2 is a possible D gene (7 bases). This TCR was recovered from a woman aged 30 to 39 with Graves' hyperthyroidism that later progressed to Graves' ophthalmopathy. The CDR3: CAISESGGLGYEQYF. The CDR3 DNA sequence: TGTGCCATCAGTGAGTCGGGGGGGCTGGGCTACGAGCAGTACTTC.